The 22 T cell receptor beta chains below were found in one sample sequenced in a study of T-cell reconstitution after alpha-beta-depleted transplantation in children. For TCRbeta, the library was prepared with unique molecular identifiers. MiXCR, run by TCRdb on the PCR reads, gives a single entry per CDR3 protein. Of tens of thousands of distinct CDR3 sequences detected, about 9% appear once; the ten largest clones hold about 26%. The material sequenced was PBMCs, mostly from graft donor cells, taken 60 days after TCRalphabeta/CD19-depleted stem cell transplant. All receptors come from a male patient aged 2 to 9 who had a stem cell transplant for chronic granulomatous disease, so the T cells may come from the graft donor.

The CDR3 protein is CASSPAGGAGELFF. The CDR3 coding sequence is TGTGCCAGCAGCCCTGCTGGGGGCGCCGGGGAGCTGTTTTTT. The chain is built from TRBV7-6 and TRBJ2-2, with D tentatively TRBD1 (6 bases). V lost 5 bases to trimming and J lost 6 bases, with 13 bases between them. CDR1 SGHVS and CDR2 FNYEAQ come from the germline V gene. The CDR3 loop spans 14 amino acids. The full variable domain, completed using reference TRBV7-6 and TRBJ2-2, is GAGVSQSPRYKVTKRGQDVALRCDPISGHVSLYWYRQALGQGPEFLTYFNYEAQQDKSGLPNDRFSAERPEGSISTLTIQRTEQRDSAMYRCASSPAGGAGELFFGEGSRLTVL.

This clonotype is labeled medium-sized (0.01 to 0.1%). CDR3 residues: CASRTGLTDTQYF. DNA for the CDR3: TGTGCCAGCAGGACAGGCCTCACAGATACGCAGTATTTT. The genes are TRBV7-2 and TRBJ2-3; tentative D call: TRBD1 (6 bases). Germline CDR1 is SGHTA and CDR2 is FQGNSA. The CDR3 is 13 amino acids. Trimming removed 6 bases from V and 2 bases from J, with 9 bases in between. The whole variable domain, filled in from reference TRBV7-2 and TRBJ2-3, reads GAGVSQSPSNKVTEKGKDVELRCDPISGHTALYWYRQSLGQGLEFLIYFQGNSAPDKSGLPSDRFSAERTGGSVSTLTIQRTQQEDSAVYLCASRTGLTDTQYFGPGTRLTVL.

Points on this clonotype: This may be a read error, as it is one base from a much larger clone. This chain uses TRBV12-3 or TRBV12-4 with TRBJ2-1; tentative D call: TRBD1 (6 bases). The CDR3 spans 15 residues. CDR3 coding DNA: TGTGCCAGCAGTTCCCTGGGGGCTCCTAACAATGAGCTGTTCTTC. This codes for CASSSLGAPNNELFF.

The chain couples TRBV20-1 to TRBJ2-7; 12 bases are a match to TRBD2. Germline CDR1 reads DFQATT; CDR2 reads SNEGSKA (reference sequence). V lost 6 bases to trimming and J lost 3 bases; unmatched junction nucleotides: 9. The CDR3 totals 15 residues. For the CDR3, the DNA is TGCAGTGCCACGACTAGCGGGAGTTTCAGCTACGAGCAGTACTTC. Translating it yields CSATTSGSFSYEQYF.

The sample holds many counts of this clonotype. The V gene is TRBV27, the J gene TRBJ2-7, with 9 bases aligning to TRBD1. There are 16 residues in the CDR3. J was trimmed by 7 bases and V by 0 bases; bases with no gene match: 10. Germline V gene sequence: CDR1 MNHEY, CDR2 SMNVEV (reference sequence). CDR3 DNA sequence: TGTGCCAGCAGTTTATCGGCCGGGACAGGGTCGGCAGAGCAGTACTTC. Translating it yields CASSLSAGTGSAEQYF.

This clonotype was recorded many times. The rearrangement links TRBV20-1 to TRBJ2-2, with 12 bases identical to TRBD2. The length of the CDR3 is 13 residues. Per germline, CDR1 DFQATT and CDR2 SNEGSKA (reference sequence). V dropped 7 bases and J dropped 10; count of bases not matched to a gene: 7. The CDR3 nucleotides are TGCAGTGGGGCTAGCGGGAGGGCATCGGAGCTGTTTTTT. Amino acids: CSGASGRASELFF.

This clonotype was recorded at least ten times. V is TRBV20-1 and J is TRBJ1-6; perhaps TRBD1 as D (5 bases). The V end lost 1 base, the J end lost 7 bases, and 8 bases lay between the germline ends. The CDR3 has 13 amino acids. The V gene's germline CDR1 is DFQATT and CDR2 SNEGSKA (reference sequence). The CDR3, as DNA: TGCAGTGCTAGAGGCAGGGTCAATTCACCCCTCCACTTT. This translates into CSARGRVNSPLHF.

A few counts support this clonotype. DNA for the CDR3: TGCGCCAGCAAGGGTGGCGAGACTGAAGCTTTCTTT. This encodes CASKGGETEAFF. The chain joins TRBV5-1 to TRBJ1-1; D is uncertain. V lost 6 bases, J lost 5 bases, and 11 bases lay in between. The germline V gene encodes CDR1 SGHRS and CDR2 YFSETQ. The CDR3 runs to 12 residues.

This clonotype was counted a few times. The V call is TRBV6-6, the J call TRBJ2-7; D could derive from TRBD1 or TRBD2 (5 bases each). The CDR3 is 13 residues long. V was clipped by 6 bases and J by 0 bases, with 9 bases between them. Germline assignment: CDR1 MNHNY and CDR2 SVGAGI (reference sequence). In nucleotides, the CDR3 is TGTGCCAGCAGGGGGACGGGCTCCTACGAGCAGTACTTC. This encodes CASRGTGSYEQYF.

This clonotype has a count of ten or more. V usage is TRBV5-6 and J usage is TRBJ2-5; D perhaps matches TRBD1 (5 bases). The CDR3 totals 14 residues. Germline assignment: CDR1 SGHDT and CDR2 YYEEEE. The ends were cut back, 1 base at V and 4 bases at J, with 11 bases in the middle. CDR3 residues: CASSLKKGRETQYF. The CDR3 nucleotides are TGTGCCAGCAGCTTGAAAAAGGGGCGAGAGACCCAGTACTTC.

This clonotype was counted many times. The chain uses TRBV18 and TRBJ2-1, with 10 bases matching TRBD2. J was trimmed by 8 bases and V by 2 bases; bases with no gene match: 3. Per germline, CDR1 KGHSH and CDR2 LQKENI. The CDR3 runs to 14 residues. The CDR3 region has the DNA TGTGCCAGCTCACCAACTAGCGGGAAATATGAGCAGTTCTTC. Its translation: CASSPTSGKYEQFF.

The chain employs TRBV20-1 and TRBJ2-7; no clear D gene. V was cut by 0 bases and J by 4 bases, with 13 bases left in between. CDR3 length: 14 amino acids. CDR1 DFQATT and CDR2 SNEGSKA come from the germline V gene (reference sequence). The CDR3 region has the DNA TGCAGTGCTAGAGATAGAAGCAGACTGTACGAGCAGTACTTC. Protein: CSARDRSRLYEQYF.

This clonotype showed up many times. V and J are TRBV20-1 and TRBJ2-1, with TRBD2 matching over 7 bases. Germline loops: CDR1 DFQATT, CDR2 SNEGSKA (reference sequence). J gave up 8 bases and V 1 base, and 17 bases lay outside the gene matches. The CDR3 sequence is 17 residues long. CDR3: CSARATRGERDGDEQFF. The CDR3 DNA reads TGCAGTGCTAGAGCCACTCGAGGGGAGCGGGATGGCGATGAGCAGTTCTTC.

There are many counts of this clonotype. The J gene is TRBJ2-7, the V gene TRBV29-1; 8 positions agree with TRBD2. Germline V gene sequence: CDR1 SQVTM, CDR2 ANQGSEA. The junction had 6 bases not matched to a gene; V was cut back by 4 bases and J by 4 bases. This CDR3 spans 13 amino acids. The CDR3 reads CSVAGLAAYEQYF. The DNA of the CDR3 is TGCAGCGTTGCTGGACTAGCAGCTTACGAGCAGTACTTC.

This clonotype was observed many times. This chain uses TRBV4-2 with TRBJ1-4, with a possible D match to TRBD1 (6 bases). Trimming removed 1 base from V and 4 bases from J, with 19 bases in between. The CDR3 has 18 amino acids. Germline CDR1 reads LGHNA; CDR2 reads YNFKEQ. CDR3 sequence: CASSQAPPRGHLNEKLFF. The CDR3 nucleotides read TGTGCCAGCAGCCAAGCCCCCCCCAGGGGACACCTTAATGAAAAACTGTTTTTT.

The V gene is TRBV20-1, the J gene TRBJ2-3; TRBD2 might be the D (5 bases). CDR1 and CDR2 from the germline V gene are DFQATT and SNEGSKA (reference sequence). This CDR3 spans 13 amino acids. The V end was cut by 3 bases, the J end by 2 bases, with 9 bases between. This chain's CDR3 is CSARTTLTDTQYF. The CDR3 bases are TGCAGTGCTAGGACTACCCTCACAGATACGCAGTATTTT.

The V and J genes are TRBV7-7 and TRBJ2-5; 11 bases align to TRBD1. V was pared by 4 bases and J by 5 bases, with 6 bases of the junction left unmatched. Germline CDR1 SSHAT, CDR2 FNYEAQ (reference sequence). This CDR3 contains 15 residues. In DNA form, the CDR3 reads TGTGCCAGCAGCTCTACCGGGACAGGGGGGGAGACCCAGTACTTC. Protein product: CASSSTGTGGETQYF.

This clonotype was recorded many times. The J gene is TRBJ2-3, the V gene TRBV7-2; the D gene is possibly TRBD2 (6 bases). The CDR3 length is 16 residues. V gave up 0 bases and J gave up 2 bases, with 12 bases separating them. Per germline, CDR1 SGHTA and CDR2 FQGNSA. This CDR3 is CASSLAPGLPTDTQYF. In nucleotides, the CDR3 is TGTGCCAGCAGCTTAGCGCCGGGACTCCCCACAGATACGCAGTATTTT.

This clonotype was observed at least ten times. The CDR3 region has the DNA TGTGCCAGCAGTTTAGAGGCATTGGAGGGAGTAGAGACCCAGTACTTC. It specifies CASSLEALEGVETQYF. The chain combines TRBV28 with TRBJ2-5, with a weak D call TRBD2 (6 bases). CDR3 length equals 16 residues. Germline V gives CDR1 MDHEN, CDR2 SYDVKM. The ends were cut back, 2 bases at V and 4 bases at J, with 17 bases in the middle.

This clonotype was seen many times. V and J are TRBV5-1 and TRBJ2-1; D may be TRBD2 (6 bases). Trimming removed 5 bases from V and 10 bases from J, with 16 bases in between. Germline V gene sequence: CDR1 SGHRS, CDR2 YFSETQ. The length of the CDR3 is 13 residues. Here the CDR3 DNA reads TGCGCCAGCAGTACCGGGGGTAGCCCGGAGCAGTTCTTC. Translated: CASSTGGSPEQFF.

In its sample, this clonotype was seen many times. This chain uses TRBV7-2 with TRBJ2-5, with D possibly being TRBD2 (5 bases). V lost 1 base to trimming and J lost 2 bases, with 20 bases between them. This CDR3 spans 18 amino acids. Germline V CDR1 and CDR2: SGHTA, FQGNSA. As DNA, the CDR3 is TGTGCCAGCAGCTTAGGGTATAGCGTGGCGGTACCACAAGAGACCCAGTACTTC. This codes for CASSLGYSVAVPQETQYF.

This clonotype showed up many times. The chain combines TRBV7-7 with TRBJ2-7; weak D call: TRBD2 (6 bases). Trimming removed 4 bases at V and 2 bases at J, with 15 bases between. CDR3 size: 15 residues. Germline CDR1 is SSHAT and CDR2 is FNYEAQ (reference sequence). CDR3 DNA sequence: TGTGCCAGCAGCTCCGGGGCGGGGTCTACCTACGAGCAGTACTTC. Translation gives CASSSGAGSTYEQYF. The full variable domain, with the rest looked up from reference TRBV7-7 and TRBJ2-7, is GAGVSQSPRYKVTKRGQDVTLRCDPISSHATLYWYQQALGQGPEFLTYFNYEAQPDKSGLPSDRFSAERPEGSISTLTIQRTEQRDSAMYRCASSSGAGSTYEQYFGPGTRLTVT.